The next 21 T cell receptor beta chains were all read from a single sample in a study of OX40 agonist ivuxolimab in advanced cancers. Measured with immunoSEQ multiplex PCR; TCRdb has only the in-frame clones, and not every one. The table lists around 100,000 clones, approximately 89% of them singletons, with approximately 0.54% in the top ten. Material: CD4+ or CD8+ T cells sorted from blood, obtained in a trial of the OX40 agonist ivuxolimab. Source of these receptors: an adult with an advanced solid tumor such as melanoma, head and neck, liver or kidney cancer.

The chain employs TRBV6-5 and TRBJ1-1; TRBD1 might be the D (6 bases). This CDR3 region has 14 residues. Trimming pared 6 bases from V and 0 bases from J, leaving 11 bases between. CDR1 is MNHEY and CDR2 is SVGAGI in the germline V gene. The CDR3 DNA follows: TGTGCCAGCAGAGGGGGACTGCTGAACACTGAAGCTTTCTTT. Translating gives CASRGGLLNTEAFF.

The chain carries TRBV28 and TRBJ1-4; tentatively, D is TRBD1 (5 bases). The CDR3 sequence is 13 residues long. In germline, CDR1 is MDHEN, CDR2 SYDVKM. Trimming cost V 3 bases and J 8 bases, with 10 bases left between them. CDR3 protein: CASSFGGAEKLFF. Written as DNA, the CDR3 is TGTGCCAGCAGTTTCGGCGGGGCCGAAAAACTGTTTTTT.

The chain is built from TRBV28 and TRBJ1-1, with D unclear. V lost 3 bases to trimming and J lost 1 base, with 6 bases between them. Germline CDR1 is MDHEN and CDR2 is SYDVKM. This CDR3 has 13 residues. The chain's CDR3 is CASSLTTNTEAFF. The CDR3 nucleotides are TGTGCCAGCAGTTTGACTACGAACACTGAAGCTTTCTTT. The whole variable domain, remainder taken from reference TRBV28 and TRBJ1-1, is DVKVTQSSRYLVKRTGEKVFLECVQDMDHENMFWYRQDPGLGLRLIYFSYDVKMKEKGDIPEGYSVSREKKERFSLILESASTNQTSMYLCASSLTTNTEAFFGQGTRLTVV.

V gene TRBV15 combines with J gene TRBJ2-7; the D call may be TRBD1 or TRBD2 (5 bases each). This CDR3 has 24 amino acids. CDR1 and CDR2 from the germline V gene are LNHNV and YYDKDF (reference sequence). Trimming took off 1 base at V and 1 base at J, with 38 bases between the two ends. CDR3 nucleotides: TGTGCCACCAGCAGAGTTTCGTTTTTGTCCTCGAGGGGCGTTAACAGGCTTATTTCCTACGAGCAGTACTTC. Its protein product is CATSRVSFLSSRGVNRLISYEQYF. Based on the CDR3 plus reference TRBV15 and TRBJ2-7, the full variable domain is DAMVIQNPRYQVTQFGKPVTLSCSQTLNHNVMYWYQQKSSQAPKLLFHYYDKDFNNEADTPDNFQSRRPNTSFCFLDIRSPGLGDTAMYLCATSRVSFLSSRGVNRLISYEQYFGPGTRLTVT.

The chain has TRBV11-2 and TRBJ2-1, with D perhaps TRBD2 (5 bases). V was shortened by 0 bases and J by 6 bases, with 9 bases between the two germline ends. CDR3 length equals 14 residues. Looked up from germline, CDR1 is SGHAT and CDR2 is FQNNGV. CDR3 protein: CASSLELRGNEQFF. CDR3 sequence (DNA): TGTGCCAGCAGCTTAGAACTACGGGGCAATGAGCAGTTCTTC. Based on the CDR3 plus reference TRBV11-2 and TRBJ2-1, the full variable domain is EAGVAQSPRYKIIEKRQSVAFWCNPISGHATLYWYQQILGQGPKLLIQFQNNGVVDDSQLPKDRFSAERLKGVDSTLKIQPAKLEDSAVYLCASSLELRGNEQFFGPGTRLTVL.

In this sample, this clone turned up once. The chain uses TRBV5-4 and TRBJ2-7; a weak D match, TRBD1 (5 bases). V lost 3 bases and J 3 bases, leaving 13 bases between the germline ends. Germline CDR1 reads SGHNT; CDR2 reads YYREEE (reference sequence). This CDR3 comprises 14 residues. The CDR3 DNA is TGTGCCAGCAGCTACAAAGGGGATAACTACGAGCAGTACTTC. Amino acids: CASSYKGDNYEQYF.

The CDR3: CASSQGSNQPQHF. DNA for the CDR3: TGTGCCAGCAGTCAGGGTAGCAATCAGCCCCAGCATTTT. V gene TRBV5-5 combines with J gene TRBJ1-5; D possibly corresponds to TRBD1 (5 bases). CDR3 size: 13 residues. The germline V and J ends were trimmed by 5 bases and 0 bases, with 6 bases remaining between them. Per germline, CDR1 SGHKS and CDR2 YYEKEE (reference sequence).

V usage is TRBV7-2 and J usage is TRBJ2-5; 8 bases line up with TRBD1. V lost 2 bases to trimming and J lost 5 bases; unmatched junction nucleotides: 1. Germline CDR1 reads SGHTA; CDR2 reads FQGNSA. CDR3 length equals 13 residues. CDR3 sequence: CASSLSGGETQYF. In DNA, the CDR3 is TGTGCCAGCAGCTTATCAGGGGGCGAGACCCAGTACTTC.

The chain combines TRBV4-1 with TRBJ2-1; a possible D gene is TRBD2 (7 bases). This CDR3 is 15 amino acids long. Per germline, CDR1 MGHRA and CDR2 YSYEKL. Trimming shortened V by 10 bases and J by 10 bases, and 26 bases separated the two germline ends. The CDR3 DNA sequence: TGCGCCACCACAAAAGGGGGGGGCAGCCAGGGAGAGCAGTTCTTC. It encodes CATTKGGGSQGEQFF.

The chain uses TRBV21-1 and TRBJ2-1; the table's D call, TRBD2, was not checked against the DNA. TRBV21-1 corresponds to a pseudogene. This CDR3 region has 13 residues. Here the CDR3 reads CAIEKRADYEQFF. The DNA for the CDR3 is TGTGCCATCGAAAAGCGGGCCGACTATGAGCAGTTCTTC.

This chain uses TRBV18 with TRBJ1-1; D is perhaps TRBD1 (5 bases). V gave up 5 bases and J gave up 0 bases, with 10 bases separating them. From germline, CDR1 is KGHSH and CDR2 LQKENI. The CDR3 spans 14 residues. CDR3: CASSAGTMNTEAFF. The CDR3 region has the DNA TGTGCCAGCTCAGCCGGGACGATGAACACTGAAGCTTTCTTT.

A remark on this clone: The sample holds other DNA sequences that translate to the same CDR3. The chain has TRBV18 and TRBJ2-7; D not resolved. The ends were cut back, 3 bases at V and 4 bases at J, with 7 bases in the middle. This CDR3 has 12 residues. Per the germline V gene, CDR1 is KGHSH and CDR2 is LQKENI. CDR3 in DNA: TGTGCCAGCTCACCGGGAAGTTACGAGCAGTACTTC. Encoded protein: CASSPGSYEQYF.

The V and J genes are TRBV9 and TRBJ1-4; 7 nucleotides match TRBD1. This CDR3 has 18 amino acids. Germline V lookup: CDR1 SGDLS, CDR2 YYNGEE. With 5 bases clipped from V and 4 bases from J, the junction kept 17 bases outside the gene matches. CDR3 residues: CASRVYRGRITYNEKLFF. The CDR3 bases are TGTGCCAGCAGGGTTTACAGGGGCCGAATAACCTATAATGAAAAACTGTTTTTT.

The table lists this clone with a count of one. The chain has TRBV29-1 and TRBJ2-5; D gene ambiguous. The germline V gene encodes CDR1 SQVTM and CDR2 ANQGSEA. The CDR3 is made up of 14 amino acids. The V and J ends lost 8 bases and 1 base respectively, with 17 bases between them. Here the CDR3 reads CSPTEVRGQETQYF. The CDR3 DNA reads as TGCAGCCCAACAGAAGTTCGCGGCCAAGAGACCCAGTACTTC. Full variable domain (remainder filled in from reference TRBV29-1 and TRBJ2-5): SAVISQKPSRDICQRGTSLTIQCQVDSQVTMMFWYRQQPGQSLTLIATANQGSEATYESGFVIDKFPISRPNLTFSTLTVSNMSPEDSSIYLCSPTEVRGQETQYFGPGTRLLVL.

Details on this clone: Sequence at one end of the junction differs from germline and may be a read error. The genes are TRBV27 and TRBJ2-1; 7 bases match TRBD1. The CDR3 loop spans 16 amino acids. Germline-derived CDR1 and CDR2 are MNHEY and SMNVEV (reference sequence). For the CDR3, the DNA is TGTGCCAGCAGTCCCCGCCCTAGACAGGGACCAAATGAACAGTTCTTC. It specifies CASSPRPRQGPNEQFF.

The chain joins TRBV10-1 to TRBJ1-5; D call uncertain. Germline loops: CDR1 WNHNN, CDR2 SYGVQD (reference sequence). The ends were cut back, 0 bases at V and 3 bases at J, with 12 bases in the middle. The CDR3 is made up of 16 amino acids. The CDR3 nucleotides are TGCGCCAGCAGTGAGTCGGCTACCCAGAACAATCAGCCCCAGCATTTT. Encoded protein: CASSESATQNNQPQHF.

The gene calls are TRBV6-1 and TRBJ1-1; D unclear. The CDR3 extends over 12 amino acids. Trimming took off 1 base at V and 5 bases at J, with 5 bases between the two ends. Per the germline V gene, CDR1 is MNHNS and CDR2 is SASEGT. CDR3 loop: CASSEVGTEAFF. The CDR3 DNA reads TGTGCCAGCAGTGAAGTTGGTACTGAAGCTTTCTTT.

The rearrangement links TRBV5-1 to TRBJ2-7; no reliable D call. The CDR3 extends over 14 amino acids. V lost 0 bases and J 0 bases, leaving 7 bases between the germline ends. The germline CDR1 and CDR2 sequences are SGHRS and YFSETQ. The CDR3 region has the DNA TGCGCCAGCAGCTTGGGCCAGATCTCCTACGAGCAGTACTTC. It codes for CASSLGQISYEQYF.

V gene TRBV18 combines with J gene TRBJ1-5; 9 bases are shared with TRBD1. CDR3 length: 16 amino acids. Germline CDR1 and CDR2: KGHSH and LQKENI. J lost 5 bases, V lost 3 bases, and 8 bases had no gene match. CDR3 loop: CASSPLPRTGDQPQHF. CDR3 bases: TGTGCCAGCTCACCCCTTCCTCGGACAGGGGATCAGCCCCAGCATTTT.

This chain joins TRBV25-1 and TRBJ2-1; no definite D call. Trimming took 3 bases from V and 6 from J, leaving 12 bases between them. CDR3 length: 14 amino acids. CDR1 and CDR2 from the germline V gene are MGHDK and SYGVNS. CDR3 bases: TGTGCCAGCAGTGAGGGTAGAGACGGCAATGAGCAGTTCTTC. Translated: CASSEGRDGNEQFF.

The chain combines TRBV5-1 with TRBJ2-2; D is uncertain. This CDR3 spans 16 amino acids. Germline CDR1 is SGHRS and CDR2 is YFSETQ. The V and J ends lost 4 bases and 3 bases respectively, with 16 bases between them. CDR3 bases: TGCGCCAGCAGCCCGCCCCTGGGGAAGGACACCGGGGAGCTGTTTTTT. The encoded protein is CASSPPLGKDTGELFF.